The 8 T cell receptor beta chains below come from one sample, sequenced in a study of OX40 agonist ivuxolimab in advanced cancers. Profiled with immunoSEQ multiplex PCR; TCRdb holds only in-frame clones, not every one. Here the sample spans 55,000 to 70,000 clones, around 84% being singletons. Here the sequenced sample was CD4+ or CD8+ T cells sorted from blood, taken in a trial of the OX40 agonist ivuxolimab. Receptors were obtained from an adult with an advanced solid tumor such as melanoma, head and neck, liver or kidney cancer.

The chain recombines TRBV28 with TRBJ2-1, with TRBD2 as a possible D gene (7 bases). The length of the CDR3 is 14 residues. The germline CDR1 and CDR2 sequences are MDHEN and SYDVKM. The V end was cut by 8 bases, the J end by 2 bases, with 13 bases between. The CDR3 DNA is TGTGCCAGCGGCTCGGGGGGCACCTACAATGAGCAGTTCTTC. Residues: CASGSGGTYNEQFF.

This clone appeared a few times. This chain links TRBV7-9 with TRBJ2-7; D might be TRBD2 (6 bases). The germline gives CDR1 SEHNR, CDR2 FQNEAQ (reference sequence). V lost 7 bases, J lost 0 bases, and 16 bases lay in between. The CDR3 spans 15 residues. The DNA of the CDR3 is TGTGCCAGCATTCCGGGACTTTCGGGCTCCTACGAGCAGTACTTC. This encodes CASIPGLSGSYEQYF.

The chain recombines TRBV7-8 with TRBJ2-5; D is unresolved. V shed 4 bases and J shed 1 base, with 7 bases lying between them. Per germline, CDR1 SGHVS and CDR2 FQNEAQ. This CDR3 spans 13 amino acids. CDR3 DNA: TGTGCCAGCAGCTACTATAGCCAAGAGACCCAGTACTTC. This sequence encodes CASSYYSQETQYF.

The chain couples TRBV5-5 to TRBJ2-6, with D tentatively TRBD1 or TRBD2 (5 bases each). Trimming shortened V by 2 bases and J by 0 bases, and 9 bases separated the two germline ends. The CDR3 spans 16 residues. The germline V gene has CDR1 SGHKS and CDR2 YYEKEE (reference sequence). CDR3 in DNA: TGTGCCAGCAGCTTAATGGGGGACTCTGGGGCCAACGTCCTGACTTTC. Its translation is CASSLMGDSGANVLTF.

This chain links TRBV4-1 with TRBJ2-5; TRBD1 matches at 7 bases. The assigned J gene may be wrong: the sequence end matches TRBJ2-7 better. The CDR3 is 14 amino acids. Germline values: CDR1 MGHRA, CDR2 YSYEKL. The CDR3: CASSPRQGSYEQYF. CDR3 sequence (DNA): TGCGCCAGCAGCCCGAGACAGGGTTCCTACGAGCAGTACTTC.

V and J are TRBV9 and TRBJ2-2, with 7 positions matching TRBD1. V lost 7 bases to trimming and J lost 1 base; unmatched junction nucleotides: 10. This CDR3 comprises 16 residues. Germline V gene sequence: CDR1 SGDLS, CDR2 YYNGEE. CDR3 bases: TGTGCCAGCTCCCCCGGCTGGGACAGGAACACCGGGGAGCTGTTTTTT. Protein product: CASSPGWDRNTGELFF. Variable domain in full (rest from reference TRBV9 and TRBJ2-2): DSGVTQTPKHLITATGQRVTLRCSPRSGDLSVYWYQQSLDQGLQFLIQYYNGEERAKGNILERFSAQQFPDLHSELNLSSLELGDSALYFCASSPGWDRNTGELFFGEGSRLTVL.

The chain carries TRBV27 and TRBJ1-4, with D hard to call. CDR1 is MNHEY and CDR2 is SMNVEV in the germline V gene (reference sequence). The CDR3 contains 13 residues. Between the trimmed V and J ends, which lost 5 bases and 7 bases, there was a span of 11 bases. The CDR3 is CASSPRESEKLFF. For the CDR3, the DNA is TGTGCCAGCAGTCCCCGGGAAAGTGAAAAACTGTTTTTT.

This sequence joins TRBV28 and TRBJ1-4, with a tentative D call TRBD1 (5 bases). The V gene lost 7 bases and the J gene lost 5 bases, with 26 bases spanning the gap. Germline-derived CDR1 and CDR2 are MDHEN and SYDVKM. There are 18 residues in the CDR3. The CDR3 nucleotides are TGTGCCAGCATGAGTCTGACGGGCAGGGACGAGGGCAATGAAAAACTGTTTTTT. Residues: CASMSLTGRDEGNEKLFF.